These 27 T cell receptor beta chains share one sample of origin, sequenced in a study of radiotherapy plus CTLA-4 blockade in lung cancer. The assay was immunoSEQ multiplex PCR, and TCRdb's table has in-frame clones only and misses some. Of about 51,000 clones in the sample, 77% were seen once. Here the sequenced sample was peripheral blood, taken from a patient treated with radiotherapy plus ipilimumab. All receptors come from a human donor with non-small cell lung cancer whose response to radiotherapy plus ipilimumab could not be evaluated.

The V call is TRBV27, the J call TRBJ2-2; 7 nucleotides agree with TRBD1. Germline trimming cut 1 base from V and 4 bases from J; bases unmatched to any gene: 3. Germline CDR1 reads MNHEY; CDR2 reads SMNVEV (reference sequence). The CDR3 has 15 residues. The CDR3 nucleotides are TGTGCCAGCAGTTTATGGCCAGGGGGCACCGGGGAGCTGTTTTTT. This translates into CASSLWPGGTGELFF.

This rearrangement joins TRBV6-1 to TRBJ1-1, with no clear D. Trimming pared 2 bases from V and 6 bases from J, leaving 19 bases between. Per germline, CDR1 MNHNS and CDR2 SASEGT. The CDR3 runs to 16 residues. The CDR3 loop is CASSESLRTANPEAFF. In DNA, the CDR3 is TGTGCCAGCAGTGAAAGTCTGAGGACTGCTAACCCTGAAGCTTTCTTT.

The sample holds a few counts of this clone. This sequence joins TRBV19 and TRBJ1-2; D gene ambiguous. Per germline, CDR1 LNHDA and CDR2 SQIVND (reference sequence). V dropped 7 bases and J dropped 4 bases, with 19 bases sitting between them. The CDR3 has 15 amino acids. The CDR3 loop is CASTPSEGFSYGYTF. Written as DNA, the CDR3 is TGTGCCAGTACCCCAAGCGAGGGTTTCAGCTATGGCTACACCTTC.

J is TRBJ2-3 and V is TRBV13, with TRBD2 as a possible D gene (6 bases). The germline V gene encodes CDR1 PRHDT and CDR2 FYEKMQ (reference sequence). The CDR3 has 14 amino acids. The V and J ends lost 1 base and 1 base respectively, with 6 bases between them. CDR3: CASSLAGGTDTQYF. The CDR3 nucleotides are TGTGCCAGCAGCTTAGCGGGGGGCACAGATACGCAGTATTTT.

The chain couples TRBV5-1 to TRBJ2-1, with 11 bases that match TRBD1. This CDR3 is built from 14 residues. With V trimmed by 2 bases and J by 6 bases, 1 base remained unmatched. Germline V gene data show CDR1 as SGHRS and CDR2 as YFSETQ. The CDR3 loop is CASSLGQGANEQFF. The CDR3 DNA reads as TGCGCCAGCAGCTTAGGACAGGGGGCCAATGAGCAGTTCTTC.

In DNA form, the CDR3 reads TGTGCCATCAGTGAGCGCACAGGTGTCAATGAAAAACTGTTTTTT. It translates to CAISERTGVNEKLFF. The V and J genes are TRBV10-3 and TRBJ1-4; tentative D call: TRBD1 (5 bases). V was cut by 2 bases and J by 5 bases, with 12 bases left in between. This CDR3 has 15 amino acids. Germline CDR1 ENHRY, CDR2 SYGVKD.

This clone was detected a few times. This CDR3 is CASSPSRGGDTGELFF. The CDR3 coding sequence is TGTGCCAGCAGTCCCTCCCGGGGCGGGGACACCGGGGAGCTGTTTTTT. The chain recombines TRBV28 with TRBJ2-2, with a tentative D call TRBD2 (6 bases). This CDR3 comprises 16 residues. Trimming left V 5 bases short and J 3 bases short, with 16 bases between. Germline values: CDR1 MDHEN, CDR2 SYDVKM.

The rearrangement joins TRBV4-3 to TRBJ1-1; a possible D gene is TRBD1 (6 bases). CDR3 length: 12 residues. The germline V gene has CDR1 LGHNA and CDR2 YSLEER. Trimming removed 1 base at V and 8 bases at J, with 8 bases between. The CDR3 DNA sequence: TGCGCCAGCAGCCAAGTCGGGACAGAAGCTTTCTTT. Protein sequence: CASSQVGTEAFF.

This chain links TRBV28 with TRBJ2-2; D perhaps matches TRBD2 (7 bases). The CDR3 covers 15 residues. V lost 5 bases and J 3 bases, leaving 13 bases between the germline ends. Germline CDR1 and CDR2: MDHEN and SYDVKM. The CDR3 spells CASSPGGGYTGELFF. The CDR3 coding sequence is TGTGCCAGCAGTCCGGGGGGCGGGTACACCGGGGAGCTGTTTTTT. Together with reference TRBV28 and TRBJ2-2, the CDR3 gives the full variable domain: DVKVTQSSRYLVKRTGEKVFLECVQDMDHENMFWYRQDPGLGLRLIYFSYDVKMKEKGDIPEGYSVSREKKERFSLILESASTNQTSMYLCASSPGGGYTGELFFGEGSRLTVL.

This chain links TRBV6-4 with TRBJ1-2; D might be TRBD1 (5 bases). Germline V lookup: CDR1 MRHNA, CDR2 SNTAGT. With 2 bases removed from V and 4 bases from J, the gap between germline ends came to 14 bases. The CDR3 is 15 amino acids. This chain's CDR3 is CASSDPSSGIYGYTF. In DNA, the CDR3 is TGTGCCAGCAGTGACCCGTCGTCAGGGATCTATGGCTACACCTTC.

The V and J genes are TRBV4-3 and TRBJ2-5; D not certain. The germline V gene encodes CDR1 LGHNA and CDR2 YSLEER. The CDR3 sequence is 13 residues long. V dropped 0 bases and J dropped 2 bases, with 4 bases sitting between them. CDR3 nucleotides: TGCGCCAGCAGCCAAGACAGACAAGAGACCCAGTACTTC. The encoded protein is CASSQDRQETQYF.

The chain is built from TRBV28 and TRBJ1-1; D unresolved. V lost 3 bases and J lost 1, with 12 bases in between. This CDR3 is 15 amino acids long. Germline V gene sequence: CDR1 MDHEN, CDR2 SYDVKM. The CDR3 bases are TGTGCCAGCAGTTTTGTTGGTGTGGCGAACACTGAAGCTTTCTTT. Protein: CASSFVGVANTEAFF.

This clone appeared a few times. The chain has TRBV2 and TRBJ2-1, with 10 nucleotides matching TRBD1. Germline trimming cut 7 bases from V and 9 bases from J; bases unmatched to any gene: 12. The CDR3 is 15 residues long. Germline-derived CDR1 and CDR2 are SNHLY and FYNNEI. CDR3 in amino acids: CASTRTGGNSGEQFF. CDR3 sequence (DNA): TGTGCCAGCACTCGGACAGGGGGTAATTCGGGTGAGCAGTTCTTC.

This clone is termed medium-sized. The DNA of the CDR3 is TGTGCCAGCTCAGGTGGCGCGGTGAACACTGAAGCTTTCTTT. Residues: CASSGGAVNTEAFF. This chain uses TRBV18 with TRBJ1-1; D is unresolved. Germline CDR1 reads KGHSH; CDR2 reads LQKENI. The CDR3 is 14 amino acids. Trimming took 5 bases from V and 0 from J, leaving 10 bases between them.

V and J are TRBV7-2 and TRBJ2-7; a weak D match, TRBD1 (6 bases). The CDR3 consists of 15 residues. V was trimmed by 4 bases and J by 0 bases, leaving 13 bases between them. Per the germline V gene, CDR1 is SGHTA and CDR2 is FQGNSA. The CDR3 spells CASSSRTVSSYEQYF. For the CDR3, the DNA is TGTGCCAGCAGCTCTAGGACAGTCAGCTCCTACGAGCAGTACTTC.

A remark on this clone: At one end, the junction sequence differs from germline, possibly due to a read error. The chain couples TRBV5-1 to TRBJ2-7; 10 bases are a match to TRBD1. In germline, CDR1 is SGHRS, CDR2 YFSETQ. This CDR3 is built from 12 residues. The CDR3 is CASSLDRGQLSF. In nucleotides, the CDR3 is TGCGCCAGCAGCCTCGACAGGGGGCAATTGTCCTTC.

The CDR3 nucleotides are TGTGCCAGCAGTTTAGGGGGGACTAGCGGCTACGAGCAGTACTTC. Amino acid sequence: CASSLGGTSGYEQYF. The chain uses TRBV28 and TRBJ2-7; 11 bases line up with TRBD2. Germline CDR1 is MDHEN and CDR2 is SYDVKM. The CDR3 extends over 15 amino acids. J lost 3 bases, V lost 2 bases, and 3 bases had no gene match.

The V and J genes are TRBV9 and TRBJ1-3; weak D call: TRBD1 (5 bases). CDR3 length equals 14 residues. Trimming left V 0 bases short and J 3 bases short, with 7 bases between. Germline V gives CDR1 SGDLS, CDR2 YYNGEE. The CDR3 region is CASSVAGNGNTIYF. The DNA for the CDR3 is TGTGCCAGCAGCGTAGCAGGGAATGGAAACACCATATATTTT.

This sequence joins TRBV5-4 and TRBJ2-1; D unresolved. CDR1 is SGHNT and CDR2 is YYREEE in the germline V gene (reference sequence). V lost 0 bases and J lost 7, with 11 bases in between. This CDR3 has 14 amino acids. The CDR3 sequence is CASSLAVVMNEQFF. CDR3 coding DNA: TGTGCCAGCAGCTTGGCCGTAGTGATGAATGAGCAGTTCTTC. The entire variable domain, with the rest obtained from reference TRBV5-4 and TRBJ2-1, is as follows: ETGVTQSPTHLIKTRGQQVTLRCSSQSGHNTVSWYQQALGQGPQFIFQYYREEENGRGNFPPRFSGLQFPNYSSELNVNALELDDSALYLCASSLAVVMNEQFFGPGTRLTVL.

The chain recombines TRBV4-2 with TRBJ2-7, with 7 nucleotides matching TRBD1. The CDR3 length is 16 residues. Germline V gene lookup returns CDR1 LGHNA and CDR2 YNFKEQ. J lost 1 base, V lost 0 bases, and 6 bases had no gene match. The CDR3 region has the DNA TGTGCCAGCAGCCAAGACCCTGGGACAGCTTCCTACGAGCAGTACTTC. It translates to CASSQDPGTASYEQYF.

This clone was picked up a small number of times. V is TRBV10-3 and J is TRBJ1-1, with 9 positions matching TRBD1. Germline assignment: CDR1 ENHRY and CDR2 SYGVKD. V shed 5 bases and J 5 bases; nucleotides not matched to a gene: 6. CDR3 length: 14 amino acids. CDR3 sequence reads: CAISTGTGTTEAFF. DNA for the CDR3: TGTGCCATCAGTACCGGGACAGGGACTACTGAAGCTTTCTTT.

V gene TRBV7-2 combines with J gene TRBJ2-1, with 13 bases aligning to TRBD2. Per the germline V gene, CDR1 is SGHTA and CDR2 is FQGNSA. The CDR3 covers 14 residues. Trimming at V came to 6 bases and at J to 9 bases, leaving 5 bases not matched to a gene. CDR3 in DNA: TGTGCCAGCAGACCGGGACTAGCGGGGATTGAGCAGTTCTTC. It specifies CASRPGLAGIEQFF.

This clone was counted once. The chain recombines TRBV7-2 with TRBJ2-1; no firm D call. The V end lost 0 bases, the J end lost 0 bases, and 6 bases lay between the germline ends. The CDR3 spans 15 residues. The V gene's germline CDR1 is SGHTA and CDR2 FQGNSA. DNA of the CDR3: TGTGCCAGCAGCTTAGCCCGCAGCTCCTACAATGAGCAGTTCTTC. This gives the protein CASSLARSSYNEQFF. Complete variable domain (other parts from reference TRBV7-2 and TRBJ2-1): GAGVSQSPSNKVTEKGKDVELRCDPISGHTALYWYRQSLGQGLEFLIYFQGNSAPDKSGLPSDRFSAERTGGSVSTLTIQRTQQEDSAVYLCASSLARSSYNEQFFGPGTRLTVL.

V gene TRBV28 combines with J gene TRBJ2-3; 9 nucleotides agree with TRBD1. There are 16 residues in the CDR3. CDR1 and CDR2 (germline): MDHEN, SYDVKM. V was pared by 5 bases and J by 3 bases, with 9 bases of the junction left unmatched. The DNA for the CDR3 is TGTGCCAGCAGTATACAGGGGGCGAGGGGTACAGATACGCAGTATTTT. This encodes CASSIQGARGTDTQYF.

V gene TRBV19 combines with J gene TRBJ1-5, with D perhaps TRBD1 (5 bases). CDR1 is LNHDA, CDR2 SQIVND, per germline (reference sequence). V gave up 5 bases and J gave up 2 bases, with 16 bases separating them. CDR3 size: 16 residues. Here the CDR3 DNA reads TGTGCCAGTAGTCCCAAAACAGGCTTCGGCAATCAGCCCCAGCATTTT. Protein sequence: CASSPKTGFGNQPQHF.

This chain links TRBV2 with TRBJ2-1; no reliable D call. Deletions cut 2 bases from V and 5 bases from J, with 7 bases between. The CDR3 sequence is 13 residues long. The V gene's germline CDR1 is SNHLY and CDR2 FYNNEI. CDR3 amino acids: CASSEWPDNEQFF. The CDR3 region has the DNA TGTGCCAGCAGTGAATGGCCAGACAATGAGCAGTTCTTC. The complete variable domain, with remaining parts taken from reference TRBV2 and TRBJ2-1, reads EPEVTQTPSHQVTQMGQEVILRCVPISNHLYFYWYRQILGQKVEFLVSFYNNEISEKSEIFDDQFSVERPDGSNFTLKIRSTKLEDSAMYFCASSEWPDNEQFFGPGTRLTVL.

J is TRBJ2-5 and V is TRBV28; D is perhaps TRBD1 (6 bases). V lost 4 bases to trimming and J lost 5 bases, with 11 bases between them. Germline loops: CDR1 MDHEN, CDR2 SYDVKM. This CDR3 region has 13 residues. CDR3 in DNA: TGTGCCAGCAGTTCTCCAGGGGCGGAGACCCAGTACTTC. It yields the protein CASSSPGAETQYF.